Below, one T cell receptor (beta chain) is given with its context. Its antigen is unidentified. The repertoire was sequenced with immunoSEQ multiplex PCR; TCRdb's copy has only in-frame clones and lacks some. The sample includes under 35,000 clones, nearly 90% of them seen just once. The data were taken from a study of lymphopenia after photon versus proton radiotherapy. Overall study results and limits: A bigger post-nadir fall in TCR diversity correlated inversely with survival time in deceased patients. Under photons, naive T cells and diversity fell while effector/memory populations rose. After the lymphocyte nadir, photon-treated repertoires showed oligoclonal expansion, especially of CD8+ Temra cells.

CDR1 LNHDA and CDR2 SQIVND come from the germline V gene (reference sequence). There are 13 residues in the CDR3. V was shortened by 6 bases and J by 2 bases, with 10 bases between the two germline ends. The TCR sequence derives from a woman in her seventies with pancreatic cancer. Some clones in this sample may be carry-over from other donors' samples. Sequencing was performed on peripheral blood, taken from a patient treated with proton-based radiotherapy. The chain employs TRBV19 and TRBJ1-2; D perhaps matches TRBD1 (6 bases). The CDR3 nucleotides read TGTGCCAGTAGCCCCGGACAGAACTATGGCTACACCTTC. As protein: CASSPGQNYGYTF. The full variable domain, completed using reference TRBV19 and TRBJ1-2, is DGGITQSPKYLFRKEGQNVTLSCEQNLNHDAMYWYRQDPGQGLRLIYYSQIVNDFQKGDIAEGYSVSREKKESFPLTVTSAQKNPTAFYLCASSPGQNYGYTFGSGTRLTVV.